Listed here are 2 T cell receptor beta chains from one sample, sequenced in a study of tumor and adjacent non-tumor tissue in lung cancer. The template was RNA from unsorted bulk tissue. Three rounds of nested PCR, following a modified ARM-PCR protocol, produced the TCRbeta library. One entry per CDR3 protein results from TCRdb running MiXCR on the multiplex PCR reads. The sample includes over 110,000 distinct CDR3 sequences, around 61% of them seen just once. Material for sequencing was lung tumor tissue. These receptors came from a man aged 60 to 75 with small cell lung cancer.

CDR3 region: CSARVRTENTGELFF. In nucleotides, the CDR3 is TGCAGTGCTAGAGTCCGGACAGAGAACACCGGGGAGCTGTTTTTT. The chain couples TRBV20-1 to TRBJ2-2, with D perhaps TRBD1 (6 bases). The germline gives CDR1 DFQATT, CDR2 SNEGSKA (reference sequence). The CDR3 sequence is 15 residues long. V was clipped by 1 base and J by 1 base, with 10 bases between them.

On this clonotype: The junction differs from germline at one of its ends, possibly a read error. The CDR3 bases are TGCAGCGTTGATGTACACCTAGCGGGAGAGACCCAGTATTTC. It specifies CSVDVHLAGETQYF. V gene TRBV29-1 combines with J gene TRBJ2-5, with 10 positions matching TRBD2. Germline V gene data show CDR1 as SQVTM and CDR2 as ANQGSEA. CDR3 length: 14 residues.